This TCR beta chain was obtained from a study of T cells in Graves' hyperthyroidism and ophthalmopathy. The CDR3 regions of TCR beta were amplified from RNA transcripts. The HTBI primer set served for first-round RT-PCR of the TCR CDR3. TCRdb recomputed calls from the multiplex PCR reads with MiXCR, one row per CDR3 protein. The sample lists about 610,000 distinct CDR3 sequences, roughly 14% occurring once. This clonotype was recorded at least ten times. This receptor was identified in a woman aged 40 to 50 with Graves' ophthalmopathy. Material for sequencing was blood.

The CDR3: CASSKKTGTGIYEQYF. In DNA form, the CDR3 reads TGTGCCAGCAGCAAAAAAACCGGGACAGGTATCTACGAGCAGTACTTC. The rearrangement joins TRBV27 to TRBJ2-7, with TRBD1 matching 8 bases. Germline V gives CDR1 MNHEY, CDR2 SMNVEV (reference sequence). Trimming took 6 bases from V and 3 from J; bases not matched to a gene: 13. The CDR3 spans 16 residues.